These 20 T cell receptor beta chains originate from one sample sequenced in a study of cytomegalovirus exposure and HLA in healthy donors. Researchers ran the PCR with 60 Vbeta and 13 Jbeta primers. The assay was immunoSEQ multiplex PCR, and TCRdb's table has in-frame clones only and misses some. The data show around 100,000 clones, around 73% seen once. The sequenced sample consisted of PBMCs. The receptor source for this set is a woman aged 40 to 55 in good health and CMV-seronegative.

V usage is TRBV2 and J usage is TRBJ1-5, with 7 bases identical to TRBD1. CDR1 is SNHLY, CDR2 FYNNEI, per germline. The CDR3 is 14 residues long. With 0 bases clipped from V and 7 bases from J, the junction kept 3 bases outside the gene matches. CDR3 region: CASSEAGGRQPQHF. DNA for the CDR3: TGTGCCAGCAGTGAAGCAGGGGGCAGGCAGCCCCAGCATTTT.

This CDR3 reads CASTVGDAGYEQYF. In nucleotides, the CDR3 is TGTGCCAGCACCGTCGGGGACGCGGGATACGAGCAGTACTTC. V gene TRBV7-9 combines with J gene TRBJ2-7; D is possibly TRBD2 (6 bases). The germline CDR1 and CDR2 sequences are SEHNR and FQNEAQ (reference sequence). The CDR3 has 14 amino acids. Trimming pared 7 bases from V and 4 bases from J, leaving 17 bases between. The full variable domain, in which reference TRBV7-9 and TRBJ2-7 provide the parts outside the CDR3, is DTGVSQNPRHKITKRGQNVTFRCDPISEHNRLYWYRQTLGQGPEFLTYFQNEAQLEKSRLLSDRFSAERPKGSFSTLEIQRTEQGDSAMYLCASTVGDAGYEQYFGPGTRLTVT.

This clone was seen a single time. The CDR3 region has the DNA TGTGCCAGCAGCTTCCGGGACAGGCCGTACGAGCAGTACTTC. Its protein is CASSFRDRPYEQYF. This chain uses TRBV5-4 with TRBJ2-7, with 8 bases identical to TRBD1. CDR1 and CDR2 (germline): SGHNT, YYREEE (reference sequence). V lost 2 bases to trimming and J lost 4 bases; unmatched junction nucleotides: 5. This CDR3 has 14 residues.

The chain has TRBV7-9 and TRBJ1-5, with D unresolved. This CDR3 contains 14 residues. The V gene's germline CDR1 is SEHNR and CDR2 FQNEAQ (reference sequence). V dropped 5 bases and J dropped 0 bases, with 8 bases sitting between them. CDR3 in amino acids: CASSHSYSNQPQHF. DNA for the CDR3: TGTGCCAGCAGCCACAGTTATAGCAATCAGCCCCAGCATTTT.

The V and J genes are TRBV28 and TRBJ1-5, with D maybe TRBD1 (6 bases). This CDR3 is built from 17 residues. Germline V gene data show CDR1 as MDHEN and CDR2 as SYDVKM. V lost 4 bases to trimming and J lost 3 bases, with 19 bases between them. CDR3 amino acids: CASSSDSLTIYNQPQHF. The CDR3, as DNA: TGTGCCAGCAGTTCGGACAGTTTGACGATCTACAATCAGCCCCAGCATTTT. Combining the CDR3 with reference TRBV28 and TRBJ1-5 gives the whole variable domain DVKVTQSSRYLVKRTGEKVFLECVQDMDHENMFWYRQDPGLGLRLIYFSYDVKMKEKGDIPEGYSVSREKKERFSLILESASTNQTSMYLCASSSDSLTIYNQPQHFGDGTRLSIL.

The rearrangement joins TRBV9 to TRBJ1-2, with 9 nucleotides matching TRBD1. CDR1 is SGDLS and CDR2 is YYNGEE in the germline V gene. The CDR3 sequence is 13 residues long. The V gene end was trimmed by 3 bases and the J gene end by 4 bases; junction bases not matched to a gene: 1. The CDR3 nucleotides are TGTGCCAGCAGCGGGACAGGGGTCTATGGCTACACCTTC. This codes for CASSGTGVYGYTF.

The V gene is TRBV27, the J gene TRBJ2-1; D gene unclear. This CDR3 region has 14 residues. The V end was cut by 4 bases, the J end by 3 bases, with 10 bases between. Per the germline V gene, CDR1 is MNHEY and CDR2 is SMNVEV (reference sequence). The CDR3 reads CASSSLRYYNEQFF. The CDR3 nucleotides are TGTGCCAGCAGTTCACTCCGATACTACAATGAGCAGTTCTTC.

Here the CDR3 reads CAITESAQGAGEQYF. DNA for the CDR3: TGTGCCATCACGGAAAGCGCACAGGGGGCCGGCGAGCAGTACTTC. This chain uses TRBV10-3 with TRBJ2-7, with 9 bases lining up with TRBD1. Germline V gives CDR1 ENHRY, CDR2 SYGVKD. J lost 6 bases, V lost 7 bases, and 13 bases had no gene match. This CDR3 is 15 amino acids long.

The chain uses TRBV4-3 and TRBJ1-3; 7 bases are a match to TRBD1. J lost 0 bases, V lost 4 bases, and 3 bases had no gene match. The CDR3 consists of 15 residues. Per the germline V gene, CDR1 is LGHNA and CDR2 is YSLEER. CDR3 region: CASSPGTVSGNTIYF. CDR3 nucleotide sequence: TGCGCCAGCAGCCCCGGGACAGTCTCTGGAAACACCATATATTTT.

This clone was seen only once. The chain uses TRBV28 and TRBJ1-5, with 7 nucleotides matching TRBD1. V trimming: 9 bases; J trimming: 2 bases; junction bases outside the gene matches: 7. CDR3 length: 14 amino acids. Germline CDR1 and CDR2: MDHEN and SYDVKM. CDR3 protein: CASTTGLGNQPQHF. CDR3 sequence (DNA): TGTGCCAGTACGACAGGGTTGGGCAATCAGCCCCAGCATTTT.

This clone was counted once. The gene calls are TRBV27 and TRBJ1-5, with TRBD1 matching 7 bases. Germline V CDR1 and CDR2: MNHEY, SMNVEV (reference sequence). The CDR3 covers 14 residues. The junction had 2 bases not matched to a gene; V was cut back by 3 bases and J by 3 bases. The CDR3 DNA reads as TGTGCCAGCAGTTTTAGGGGGCTCAATCAGCCCCAGCATTTT. It yields the protein CASSFRGLNQPQHF.

The chain carries TRBV28 and TRBJ1-2; 8 bases are a match to TRBD1. V lost 10 bases and J lost 1; bases outside the gene matches: 11. The CDR3 spans 15 residues. CDR1 and CDR2 (germline): MDHEN, SYDVKM. CDR3: CATLFSGGYNYGYTF. The CDR3 DNA follows: TGTGCCACCTTATTCTCAGGGGGCTATAACTATGGCTACACCTTC.

The rearrangement uses TRBV5-4 and TRBJ2-1; D possibly corresponds to TRBD1 (7 bases). Trimming pared 0 bases from V and 8 bases from J, leaving 18 bases between. The length of the CDR3 is 16 residues. Germline assignment: CDR1 SGHNT and CDR2 YYREEE (reference sequence). This CDR3 reads CASSLAGGRGRDEQFF. The CDR3 DNA follows: TGTGCCAGCAGCTTGGCCGGGGGTAGGGGGCGGGATGAGCAGTTCTTC.

The V call is TRBV9, the J call TRBJ2-5; 9 bases map to TRBD1. CDR1 and CDR2 (germline): SGDLS, YYNGEE. The CDR3 totals 17 residues. After removal of 4 bases from V and 4 bases from J, the junction contained 14 bases not matched to a gene. In nucleotides, the CDR3 is TGTGCCAGCAGCCCAGAGGACAGGGGAGGGCTGGGAGAGACCCAGTACTTC. As protein: CASSPEDRGGLGETQYF. The full variable domain, rest sourced from reference TRBV9 and TRBJ2-5, is DSGVTQTPKHLITATGQRVTLRCSPRSGDLSVYWYQQSLDQGLQFLIQYYNGEERAKGNILERFSAQQFPDLHSELNLSSLELGDSALYFCASSPEDRGGLGETQYFGPGTRLLVL.

The V call is TRBV5-6, the J call TRBJ2-3; D not resolved. The V and J ends lost 0 bases and 3 bases respectively, with 14 bases between them. This CDR3 has 16 residues. The germline gives CDR1 SGHDT, CDR2 YYEEEE. The DNA for the CDR3 is TGTGCCAGCAGCTTGGACGGCCTTACAGAGACAGATACGCAGTATTTT. Translating gives CASSLDGLTETDTQYF.

This clone was counted between two and nine times. The chain links TRBV5-3 to TRBJ2-7, with TRBD2 matching 9 bases. TRBV5-3 is filed as an ORF, its function uncertain. The CDR3 consists of 13 residues. The trim removed 5 bases at V and 4 bases at J, leaving 4 bases unmatched. CDR3 nucleotide sequence: TGTGCCAGAAGGTACGCGGGAGGGTACGAGCAGTACTTC. Translation gives CARRYAGGYEQYF.

This chain uses TRBV14 with TRBJ2-7; D perhaps matches TRBD1 (5 bases). The J call is in doubt because the DNA end fits TRBJ2-1 better. The V gene's germline CDR1 is SGHDN and CDR2 FVKESK. The CDR3 runs to 12 residues. The CDR3 protein is CASSQFRTEQFF. The CDR3 DNA sequence: TGTGCCAGCAGCCAATTTCGGACAGAGCAGTTCTTC.

The chain recombines TRBV6-6 with TRBJ1-1; a possible D gene is TRBD1 (5 bases). Germline-derived CDR1 and CDR2 are MNHNY and SVGAGI (reference sequence). Trimming left V 2 bases short and J 4 bases short, with 11 bases between. CDR3 length equals 14 residues. The CDR3 region is CASSYRQGITEAFF. For the CDR3, the DNA is TGTGCCAGCAGTTACAGGCAGGGTATCACTGAAGCTTTCTTT.

Details on this clone: A junction boundary mismatches the germline segment, possibly from a read error. The chain has TRBV7-9 and TRBJ2-1; 8 bases agree with TRBD2. Germline values: CDR1 SEHNR, CDR2 FQNEAQ (reference sequence). The CDR3 is made up of 16 amino acids. The CDR3 protein is CSSSLLGLGYYNEQFF. In nucleotides, the CDR3 is TGTTCCAGCAGCTTACTGGGACTAGGTTACTACAATGAGCAGTTCTTC.

V is TRBV7-3 and J is TRBJ1-4; maybe TRBD1 (6 bases). There are 15 residues in the CDR3. Germline V CDR1 and CDR2: SGHTA, FQGTGA. The V and J ends lost 5 bases and 7 bases respectively, with 17 bases between them. The CDR3 DNA sequence: TGTGCCAGCAGCCCCACAGGGCGGGTGGGTGAAAAACTGTTTTTT. This encodes CASSPTGRVGEKLFF.